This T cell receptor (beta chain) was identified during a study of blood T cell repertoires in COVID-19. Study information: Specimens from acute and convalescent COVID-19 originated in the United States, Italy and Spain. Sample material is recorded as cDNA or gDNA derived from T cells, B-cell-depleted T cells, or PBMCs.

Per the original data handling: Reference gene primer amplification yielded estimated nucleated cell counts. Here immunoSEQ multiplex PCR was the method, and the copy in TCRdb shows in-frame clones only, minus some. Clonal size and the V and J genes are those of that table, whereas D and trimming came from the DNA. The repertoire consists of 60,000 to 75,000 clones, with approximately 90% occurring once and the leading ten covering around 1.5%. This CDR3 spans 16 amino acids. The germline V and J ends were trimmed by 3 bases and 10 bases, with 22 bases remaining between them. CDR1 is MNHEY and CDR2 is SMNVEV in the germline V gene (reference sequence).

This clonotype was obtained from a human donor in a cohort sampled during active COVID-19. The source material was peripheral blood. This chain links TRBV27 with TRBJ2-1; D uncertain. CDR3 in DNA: TGTGCCAGCAGTTTCGCCCCCTTCCCCGCTCCTATCGAGCAGTTCTTC. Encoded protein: CASSFAPFPAPIEQFF.